This TCR beta chain stems from a study of control samples from healthy donors and cancer patients. The V end was cut by 0 bases, the J end by 4 bases, with 13 bases between. This CDR3 is 17 amino acids long. Looked up from germline, CDR1 is SGHNT and CDR2 is YENEEA. Method: immunoSEQ multiplex PCR; TCRdb's copy keeps in-frame clones and lacks some. The table shows fewer than 200,000 clones, with about 94% occurring only once. V is TRBV11-3 and J is TRBJ2-6, with D perhaps matching TRBD1 (6 bases). This receptor was taken from a woman aged 55-70 years in good health. Input material: blood. The CDR3 spells CASSLEGGGAGANVLTF. The DNA of the CDR3 is TGTGCCAGCAGCTTAGAAGGTGGGGGCGCCGGGGCCAACGTCCTGACTTTC.